This T cell receptor (beta chain) stems from a study of blood T cell repertoires in COVID-19 (TCRdb year 2020). Broadly, across the study: Samples from collaborators originated in the United States, Italy and Spain and spanned both the acute and convalescent phases of COVID-19. Samples came from the ongoing ImmuneRACE study (first 160 participants) plus 1,254 subjects from 6 global collaborators. A freely available public database, intended as a resource for researchers studying the immune response to SARS-CoV-2, is where the repertoires were released. HLA class I and class II types, where available, came from metadata supplied by the sample provider rather than from assay-based typing. Nearly every sample came with metadata listing a de-identified subject ID, COVID-19 status, age in years and sex. The material from the prospective study consisted of cDNA or gDNA derived from T cells, B-cell-depleted T cells, or PBMCs. Subjects who had been exposed to COVID-19, were actively infected with it, or had recovered from it provided the deeply sampled blood TCRbeta repertoires that made up the dataset. Overall results and qualifications from the work: The quantity of clinical and demographic metadata differed by source and by participant and was supplied without curation.

The collaborating institutions used their own protocols to collect whole blood in K2EDTA tubes. Collaborator samples were shipped for TCRbeta analysis as frozen whole blood, isolated PBMCs, or DNA extracted from either sample type. As to this clone: It has no known antigen specificity. Within one base of it there is no much larger clone, and no base qualities were kept.

The germline V gene yields KGHDR for CDR1 and SFDVKD for CDR2. Including the terminal cysteine and phenylalanine, the CDR3 comprises 13 residues. Kept here is only the CDR3 DNA, which spans 39 bases and is read in frame from base 1. V drops 5 bases and J drops 4 bases, leaving 10 bases in between. The immunoSEQ Assay, a bias-controlled multiplex PCR, was used to amplify TCRbeta CDR3 regions from genomic DNA. In the original analysis: Nucleated cell counts per sample were estimated from amplification of reference gene primers within the assay. Sequence reads were collapsed and filtered to measure the absolute abundance of every unique TCRbeta CDR3 rearrangement. For each sample, productive Simpson clonality was calculated as the square root of Simpson's diversity index across productive rearrangements. The immuneACCESS repertoire file appears here via TCRdb, limited to in-frame rearrangements. These files lack a portion of the clones; in checked studies, under half of the deficit traces to unresolved V genes, and the cause of the others is not known. V, J and clone size are taken as reported in that table, and D and trimming were inferred from the DNA itself. Here the sample has approximately 220,000 clones; 86% occur a single time. Clones ranked in the top ten supply about 2% of the sample.

The V and J segments used are TRBV24-1 and TRBJ2-5; the D gene is unclear. The TCR comes from a woman aged 45-65 years with acute or convalescent COVID-19. The sequenced sample consisted of peripheral blood. For the CDR3, the sequence is CATSGSALETQYF. The sequenced DNA is TGTGCCACCAGTGGTTCAGCGTTAGAGACCCAGTACTTC.